The text below deals with one T cell receptor beta chain. The data were taken from a study of monozygotic twins with inflammatory bowel disease. TCRdb reprocessed the 5' RACE reads and keeps a single row for each CDR3 protein, giving no DNA. The table for this sample gives approximately 400,000 distinct CDR3 sequences. The length of the CDR3 is 14 residues. Germline CDR1 and CDR2: SGHRS and YFSETQ. This TCR came from a human donor with ulcerative colitis or Crohn's disease, or a healthy co-twin of an affected twin (not recorded which). The chain uses TRBV5-1 and TRBJ2-7; TCRdb returns TRBD1, unconfirmable since there is no DNA. Material for sequencing was blood. The CDR3 sequence is CASSLGTGYYEQYF.